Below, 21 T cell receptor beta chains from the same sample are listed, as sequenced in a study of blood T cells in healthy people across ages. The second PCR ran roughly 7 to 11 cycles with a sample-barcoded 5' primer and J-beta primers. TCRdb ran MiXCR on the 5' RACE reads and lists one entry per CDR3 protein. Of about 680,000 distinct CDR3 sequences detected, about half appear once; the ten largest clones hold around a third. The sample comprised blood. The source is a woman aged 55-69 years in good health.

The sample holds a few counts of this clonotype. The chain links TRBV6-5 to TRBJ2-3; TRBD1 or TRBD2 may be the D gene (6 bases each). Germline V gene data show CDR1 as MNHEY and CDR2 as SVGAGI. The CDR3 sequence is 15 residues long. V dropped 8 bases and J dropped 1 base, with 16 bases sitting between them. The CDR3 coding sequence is TGTGCCAGCGGCCGGGCGGGACACGGCACAGATACGCAGTATTTT. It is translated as CASGRAGHGTDTQYF.

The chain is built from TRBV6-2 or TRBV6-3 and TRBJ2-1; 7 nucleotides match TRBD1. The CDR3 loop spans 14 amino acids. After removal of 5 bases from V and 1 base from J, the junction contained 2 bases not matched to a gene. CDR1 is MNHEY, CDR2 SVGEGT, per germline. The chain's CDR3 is CASSGDSSYNEQFF. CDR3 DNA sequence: TGTGCCAGCAGTGGGGACAGTTCCTACAATGAGCAGTTCTTC.

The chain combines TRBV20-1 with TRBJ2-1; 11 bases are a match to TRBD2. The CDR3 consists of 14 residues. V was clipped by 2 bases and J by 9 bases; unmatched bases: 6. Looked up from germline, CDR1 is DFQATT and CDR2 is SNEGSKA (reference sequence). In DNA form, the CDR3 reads TGCAGTGCTAGAAGGGGGACTAGCGGTACTGAGCAGTTCTTC. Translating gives CSARRGTSGTEQFF.

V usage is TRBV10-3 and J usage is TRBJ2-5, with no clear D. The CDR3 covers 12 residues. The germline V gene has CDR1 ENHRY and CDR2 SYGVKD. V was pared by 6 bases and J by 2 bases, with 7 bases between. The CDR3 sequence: CAIRGGQETQYF. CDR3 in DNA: TGTGCCATCAGGGGCGGTCAAGAGACCCAGTACTTC.

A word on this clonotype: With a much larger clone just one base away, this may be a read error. The CDR3: CASSQDLAYVQYF. DNA of the CDR3: TGCGCCAGCAGCCAAGATCTGGCCTACGTGCAGTACTTC. The chain combines TRBV4-3 with TRBJ2-7; no definite D call. From germline, CDR1 is LGHNA and CDR2 YSLEER. CDR3 length: 13 residues.

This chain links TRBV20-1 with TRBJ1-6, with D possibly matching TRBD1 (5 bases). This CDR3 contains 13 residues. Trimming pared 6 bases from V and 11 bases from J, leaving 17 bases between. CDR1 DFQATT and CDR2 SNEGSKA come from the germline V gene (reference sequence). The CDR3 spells CSALTVIDAPLHF. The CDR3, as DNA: TGCAGTGCCCTGACAGTTATTGACGCACCCCTCCACTTT.

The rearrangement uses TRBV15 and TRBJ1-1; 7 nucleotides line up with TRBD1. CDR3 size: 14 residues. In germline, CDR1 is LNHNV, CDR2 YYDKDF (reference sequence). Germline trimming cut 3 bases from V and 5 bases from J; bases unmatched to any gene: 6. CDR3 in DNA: TGTGCCACCAGCAGCATGGGACAGCCGACTGAAGCTTTCTTT. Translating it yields CATSSMGQPTEAFF.

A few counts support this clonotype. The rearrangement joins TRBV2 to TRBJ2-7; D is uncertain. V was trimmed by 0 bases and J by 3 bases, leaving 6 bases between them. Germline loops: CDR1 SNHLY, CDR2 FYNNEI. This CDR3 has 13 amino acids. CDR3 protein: CASSEARDYEQYF. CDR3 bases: TGTGCCAGCAGTGAAGCGCGCGACTACGAGCAGTACTTC.

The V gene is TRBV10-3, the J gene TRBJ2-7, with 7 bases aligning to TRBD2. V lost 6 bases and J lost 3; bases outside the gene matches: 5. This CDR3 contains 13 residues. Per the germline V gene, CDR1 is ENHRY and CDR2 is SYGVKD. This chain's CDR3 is CAISSGTNYEQYF. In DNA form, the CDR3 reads TGTGCCATCAGCTCCGGGACTAACTACGAGCAGTACTTC.

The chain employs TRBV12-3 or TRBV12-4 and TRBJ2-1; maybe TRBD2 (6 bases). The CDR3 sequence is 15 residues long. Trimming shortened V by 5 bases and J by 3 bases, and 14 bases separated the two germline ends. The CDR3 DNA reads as TGTGCCAGCAGTCTTTCGGGAGCGGGCTACAATGAGCAGTTCTTC. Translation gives CASSLSGAGYNEQFF.

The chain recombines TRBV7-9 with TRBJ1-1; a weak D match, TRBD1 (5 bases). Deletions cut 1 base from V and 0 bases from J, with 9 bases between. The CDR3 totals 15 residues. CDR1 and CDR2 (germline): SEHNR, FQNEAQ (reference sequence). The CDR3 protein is CASSLGQGVNTEAFF. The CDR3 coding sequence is TGTGCCAGCAGCTTAGGGCAGGGTGTGAACACTGAAGCTTTCTTT.

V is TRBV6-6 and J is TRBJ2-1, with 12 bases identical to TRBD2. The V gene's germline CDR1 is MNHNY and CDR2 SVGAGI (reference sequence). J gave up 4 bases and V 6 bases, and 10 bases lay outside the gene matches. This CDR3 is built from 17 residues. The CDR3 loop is CASSRPTSGSGYNEQFF. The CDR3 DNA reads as TGTGCCAGCAGCCGACCGACTAGCGGGAGTGGGTACAATGAGCAGTTCTTC.

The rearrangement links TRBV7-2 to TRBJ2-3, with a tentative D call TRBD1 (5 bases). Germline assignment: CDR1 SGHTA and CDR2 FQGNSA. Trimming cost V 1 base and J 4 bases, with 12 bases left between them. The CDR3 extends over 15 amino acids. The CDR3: CASSLVRAAADTQYF. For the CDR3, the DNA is TGTGCCAGCAGCTTAGTCAGGGCGGCCGCAGATACGCAGTATTTT.

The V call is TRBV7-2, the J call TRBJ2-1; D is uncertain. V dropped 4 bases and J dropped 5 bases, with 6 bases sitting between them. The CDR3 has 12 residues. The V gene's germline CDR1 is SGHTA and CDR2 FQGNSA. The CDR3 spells CASSSPNNEQFF. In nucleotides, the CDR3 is TGTGCCAGCAGCTCCCCTAACAATGAGCAGTTCTTC. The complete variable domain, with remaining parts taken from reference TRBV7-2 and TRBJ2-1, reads GAGVSQSPSNKVTEKGKDVELRCDPISGHTALYWYRQSLGQGLEFLIYFQGNSAPDKSGLPSDRFSAERTGGSVSTLTIQRTQQEDSAVYLCASSSPNNEQFFGPGTRLTVL.

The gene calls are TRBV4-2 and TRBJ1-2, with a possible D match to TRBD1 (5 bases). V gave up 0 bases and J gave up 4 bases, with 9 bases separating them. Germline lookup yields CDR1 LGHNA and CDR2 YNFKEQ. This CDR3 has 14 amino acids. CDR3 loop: CASSQEEGSYGYTF. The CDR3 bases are TGTGCCAGCAGCCAAGAGGAGGGGAGCTATGGCTACACCTTC.

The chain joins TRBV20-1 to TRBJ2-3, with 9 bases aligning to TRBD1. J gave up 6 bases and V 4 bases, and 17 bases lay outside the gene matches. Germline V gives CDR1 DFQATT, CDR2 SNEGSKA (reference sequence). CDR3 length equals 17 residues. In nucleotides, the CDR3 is TGCAGTGCTACAAGCCTTCCGGGACAGGGCTCATGGGATACGCAGTATTTT. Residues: CSATSLPGQGSWDTQYF.

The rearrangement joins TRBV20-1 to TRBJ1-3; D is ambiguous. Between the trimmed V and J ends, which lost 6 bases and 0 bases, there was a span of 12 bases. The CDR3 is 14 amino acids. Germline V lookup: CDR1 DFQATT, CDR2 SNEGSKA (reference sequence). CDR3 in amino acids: CSARKVSSGNTIYF. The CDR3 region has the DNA TGCAGTGCGAGAAAAGTAAGCTCTGGAAACACCATATATTTT.

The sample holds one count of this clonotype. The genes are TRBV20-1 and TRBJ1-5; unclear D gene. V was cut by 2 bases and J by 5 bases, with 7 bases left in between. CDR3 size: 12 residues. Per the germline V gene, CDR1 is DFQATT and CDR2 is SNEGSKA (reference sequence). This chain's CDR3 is CSARRRDQPQHF. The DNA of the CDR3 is TGCAGTGCTAGACGGAGGGATCAGCCCCAGCATTTT.

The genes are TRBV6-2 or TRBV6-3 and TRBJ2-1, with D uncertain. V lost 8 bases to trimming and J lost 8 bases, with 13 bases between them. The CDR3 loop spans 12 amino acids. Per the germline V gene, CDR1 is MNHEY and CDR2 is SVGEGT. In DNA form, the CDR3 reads TGTGCCAGCGGCAACGTTCGCGATGAGCAGTTCTTC. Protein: CASGNVRDEQFF.

In nucleotides, the CDR3 is TGTGCCAGCAGGCCACGGGGACTAGCGGATAAATACAATGAGCAGTACTTC. This codes for CASRPRGLADKYNEQYF. The chain employs TRBV5-6 and TRBJ2-1; 11 nucleotides line up with TRBD2. The J call may be wrong; the DNA end is better matched by TRBJ2-7. Germline CDR1 SGHDT, CDR2 YYEEEE. This CDR3 has 17 residues.

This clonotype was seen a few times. The CDR3: CAISESADLHF. The CDR3, as DNA: TGTGCCATCAGTGAGTCAGCGGACCTCCACTTT. The rearrangement links TRBV10-3 to TRBJ1-6; D ambiguous. This CDR3 region has 11 residues. V shed 0 bases and J shed 15 bases, with 6 bases lying between them. Germline V lookup: CDR1 ENHRY, CDR2 SYGVKD.